Shown below are 5 T cell receptor beta chains from a single sample sequenced in a study of long-term antiretroviral therapy in people with HIV. At survey level, the immunoSEQ assay was run in its v3.0 version. Only in-frame clones appear in the TCRdb table, and some are missing; sequencing was by immunoSEQ multiplex PCR. Here the sample spans more than 9,500 clones, roughly 77% being singletons. The input for sequencing was unsorted PBMCs, taken 3 to 3.3 years before starting antiretroviral therapy. These receptors all stem from a man between 35 and 55 years old with HIV.

This sequence joins TRBV27 and TRBJ2-1; no clear D. Germline V gives CDR1 MNHEY, CDR2 SMNVEV (reference sequence). V was trimmed by 5 bases and J by 0 bases, leaving 14 bases between them. This CDR3 is built from 16 residues. In nucleotides, the CDR3 is TGTGCCAGCAGTCTTCGACTGGGCAGCTCCTACAATGAGCAGTTCTTC. Translating it yields CASSLRLGSSYNEQFF.

This CDR3 is CASSYSAQPYTGELFF. The DNA for the CDR3 is TGTGCCAGCAGTTACTCGGCCCAGCCTTACACCGGGGAGCTGTTTTTT. The chain employs TRBV6-5 and TRBJ2-2; no definite D call. The CDR3 spans 16 residues. V shed 0 bases and J shed 3 bases, with 11 bases lying between them. CDR1 is MNHEY and CDR2 is SVGAGI in the germline V gene.

The rearrangement joins TRBV4-2 to TRBJ2-3, with D perhaps TRBD1 or TRBD2 (6 bases each). Looked up from germline, CDR1 is LGHNA and CDR2 is YNFKEQ. V was trimmed by 0 bases and J by 3 bases, leaving 16 bases between them. CDR3 length: 17 amino acids. The CDR3 sequence: CASSQDRGAQLTDTQYF. The CDR3 DNA is TGTGCCAGCAGCCAAGATAGGGGGGCCCAGCTTACAGATACGCAGTATTTT.

The chain combines TRBV5-4 with TRBJ2-5, with D possibly TRBD2 on 6 matching bases. Germline V lookup: CDR1 SGHNT, CDR2 YYREEE (reference sequence). The CDR3 covers 15 residues. V lost 4 bases and J lost 4, with 17 bases in between. CDR3 loop: CASSLDGSGRETQYF. The CDR3 nucleotides are TGTGCCAGCAGCCTAGACGGGAGCGGTAGAGAGACCCAGTACTTC.

The sample holds a few counts of this clone. V usage is TRBV6-1 and J usage is TRBJ1-5, with D unresolved. This CDR3 is built from 11 residues. CDR1 and CDR2 from the germline V gene are MNHNS and SASEGT. The V end lost 6 bases, the J end lost 5 bases, and 5 bases lay between the germline ends. The CDR3 bases are TGTGCCAGCAGCCACGATCAGCCCCAGCATTTT. It specifies CASSHDQPQHF.